The clone carrying this TCR beta chain was counted at least ten times. Its matching antigen is unknown. This record belongs to a study of T cells in Graves' hyperthyroidism and ophthalmopathy. Whole-study context: Peripheral blood was drawn at first diagnosis, prior to all treatment. Study-wide points: Patients with ophthalmopathy were separated from those with stable hyperthyroidism by a 13 V-J model. Blood held most thyroid clonotypes expanded above 0.001 frequency.

The TCR beta CDR3 regions underwent amplification using RNA transcripts as the source. The TCR CDR3 was amplified in a first-round RT-PCR using the HTBI primer set. From the multiplex PCR reads, TCRdb called clonotypes with MiXCR, one entry per CDR3 protein. The table shows about 500,000 distinct CDR3 sequences, with about a sixth occurring only once. Germline V lookup: CDR1 MDHEN, CDR2 SYDVKM. CDR3 length equals 12 residues. The V end was cut by 7 bases, the J end by 5 bases, with 11 bases between. The TCR originated in a woman aged 18-30 years with Graves' hyperthyroidism. The source material was blood. The rearrangement links TRBV28 to TRBJ2-5; TRBD2 is a possible D gene (5 bases). The chain's CDR3 is CASTLTGETQYF. The CDR3 region has the DNA TGTGCCAGCACCTTGACGGGGGAGACCCAGTACTTC.